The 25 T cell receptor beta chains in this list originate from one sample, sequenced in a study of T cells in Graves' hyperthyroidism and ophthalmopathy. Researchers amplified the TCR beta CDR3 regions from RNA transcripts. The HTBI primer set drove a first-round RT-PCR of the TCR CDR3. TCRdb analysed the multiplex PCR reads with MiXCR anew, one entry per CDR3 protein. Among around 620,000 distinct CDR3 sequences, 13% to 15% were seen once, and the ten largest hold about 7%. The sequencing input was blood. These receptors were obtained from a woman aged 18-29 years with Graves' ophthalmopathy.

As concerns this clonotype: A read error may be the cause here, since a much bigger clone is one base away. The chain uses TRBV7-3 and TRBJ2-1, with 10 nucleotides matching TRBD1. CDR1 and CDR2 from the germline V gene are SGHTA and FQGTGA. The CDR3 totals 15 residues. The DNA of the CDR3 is TGTGCCAGCAGCTCCGACAGGGGGCGATTCAATGGGCAGTTCTTC. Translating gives CASSSDRGRFNGQFF.

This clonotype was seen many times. The CDR3 reads CASSGTALNTEAFF. CDR3 nucleotides: TGTGCCAGCAGTGGGACAGCCCTGAACACTGAAGCTTTCTTT. This chain joins TRBV12-3 or TRBV12-4 and TRBJ1-1, with 7 bases identical to TRBD1. Losses at the gene ends were 5 bases for V and 0 bases for J; bases not matched to a gene: 3. The CDR3 has 14 residues.

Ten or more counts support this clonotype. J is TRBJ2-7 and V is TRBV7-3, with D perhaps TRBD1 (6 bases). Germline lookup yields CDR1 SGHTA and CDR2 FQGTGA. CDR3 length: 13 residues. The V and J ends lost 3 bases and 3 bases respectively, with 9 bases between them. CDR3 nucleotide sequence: TGTGCCAGCAGCTTGTCACAGGGCTACGAGCAGTACTTC. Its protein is CASSLSQGYEQYF.

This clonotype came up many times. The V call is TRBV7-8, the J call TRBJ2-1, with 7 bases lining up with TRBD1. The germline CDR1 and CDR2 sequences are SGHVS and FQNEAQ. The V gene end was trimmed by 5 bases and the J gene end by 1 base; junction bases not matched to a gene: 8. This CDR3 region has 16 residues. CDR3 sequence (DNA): TGTGCCAGCAGCGCAGACAGGGTATCTTCCTACAATGAGCAGTTCTTC. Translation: CASSADRVSSYNEQFF. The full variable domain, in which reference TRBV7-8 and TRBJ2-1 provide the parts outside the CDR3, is GAGVSQSPRYKVAKRGQDVALRCDPISGHVSLFWYQQALGQGPEFLTYFQNEAQLDKSGLPSDRFFAERPEGSVSTLKIQRTQQEDSAVYLCASSADRVSSYNEQFFGPGTRLTVL.

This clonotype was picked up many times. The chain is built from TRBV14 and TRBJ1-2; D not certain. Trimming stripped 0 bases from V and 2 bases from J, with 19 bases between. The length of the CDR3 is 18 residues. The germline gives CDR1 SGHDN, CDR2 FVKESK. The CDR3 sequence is CASSQEGIRPPTNYGYTF. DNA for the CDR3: TGTGCCAGCAGCCAAGAAGGGATCCGACCGCCGACCAACTATGGCTACACCTTC. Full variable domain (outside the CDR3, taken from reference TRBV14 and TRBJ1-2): EAGVTQFPSHSVIEKGQTVTLRCDPISGHDNLYWYRRVMGKEIKFLLHFVKESKQDESGMPNNRFLAERTGGTYSTLKVQPAELEDSGVYFCASSQEGIRPPTNYGYTFGSGTRLTVV.

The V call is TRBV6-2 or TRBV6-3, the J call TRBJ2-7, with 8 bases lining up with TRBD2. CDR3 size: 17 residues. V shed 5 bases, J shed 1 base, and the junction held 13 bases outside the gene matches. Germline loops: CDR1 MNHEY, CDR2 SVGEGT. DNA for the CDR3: TGTGCCAGCAGTGCAGGACTAGCTTTTAGGGAATCCTACGAGCAGTACTTC. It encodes CASSAGLAFRESYEQYF.

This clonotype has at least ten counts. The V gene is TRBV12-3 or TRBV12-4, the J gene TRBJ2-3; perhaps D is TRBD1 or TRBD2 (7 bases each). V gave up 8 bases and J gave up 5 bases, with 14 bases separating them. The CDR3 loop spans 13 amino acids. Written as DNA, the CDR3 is TGTGCCAGCTGGCCCAGGGGGGGAGATACGCAGTATTTT. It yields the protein CASWPRGGDTQYF.

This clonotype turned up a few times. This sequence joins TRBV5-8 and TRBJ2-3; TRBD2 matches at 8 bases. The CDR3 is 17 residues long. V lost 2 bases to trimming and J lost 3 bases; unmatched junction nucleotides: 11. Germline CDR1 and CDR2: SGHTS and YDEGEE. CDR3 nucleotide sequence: TGTGCCAGCAGCTTAGGTTTGCGGGAGGTAGAGACAGATACGCAGTATTTT. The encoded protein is CASSLGLREVETDTQYF.

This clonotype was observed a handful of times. The CDR3 DNA reads as TGTGCCAGCAGCTTGGCCGCCAGAAATGAGCAGTTCTTC. Amino acids: CASSLAARNEQFF. The chain has TRBV5-6 and TRBJ2-1; the D is unclear. V lost 0 bases to trimming and J lost 7 bases, with 8 bases between them. Per germline, CDR1 SGHDT and CDR2 YYEEEE. This CDR3 comprises 13 residues.

Here the CDR3 reads CASSPGTGSNTEAFF. The CDR3 coding sequence is TGTGCCAGCAGCCCCGGGACAGGGTCAAACACTGAAGCTTTCTTT. V is TRBV4-2 and J is TRBJ1-1, with TRBD1 matching 9 bases. CDR1 and CDR2 from the germline V gene are LGHNA and YNFKEQ. This CDR3 is 15 amino acids long. V lost 4 bases to trimming and J lost 2 bases; unmatched junction nucleotides: 5.

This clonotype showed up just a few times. The CDR3, as DNA: TGCAGTGGGGGACGTGGGACCGATCAGCCCCAGCATTTT. Its protein is CSGGRGTDQPQHF. The rearrangement links TRBV20-1 to TRBJ1-5; weak D call: TRBD1 (5 bases). Trimming shortened V by 7 bases and J by 5 bases, and 15 bases separated the two germline ends. The CDR3 extends over 13 amino acids. Germline V gene lookup returns CDR1 DFQATT and CDR2 SNEGSKA (reference sequence).

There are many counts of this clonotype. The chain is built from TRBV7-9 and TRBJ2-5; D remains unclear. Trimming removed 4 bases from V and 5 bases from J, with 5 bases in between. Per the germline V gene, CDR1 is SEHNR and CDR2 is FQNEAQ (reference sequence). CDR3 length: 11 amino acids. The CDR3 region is CASSSTETQYF. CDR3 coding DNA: TGTGCCAGCAGCTCCACTGAGACCCAGTACTTC. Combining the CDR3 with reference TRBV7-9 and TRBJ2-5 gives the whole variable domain DTGVSQNPRHKITKRGQNVTFRCDPISEHNRLYWYRQTLGQGPEFLTYFQNEAQLEKSRLLSDRFSAERPKGSFSTLEIQRTEQGDSAMYLCASSSTETQYFGPGTRLLVL.

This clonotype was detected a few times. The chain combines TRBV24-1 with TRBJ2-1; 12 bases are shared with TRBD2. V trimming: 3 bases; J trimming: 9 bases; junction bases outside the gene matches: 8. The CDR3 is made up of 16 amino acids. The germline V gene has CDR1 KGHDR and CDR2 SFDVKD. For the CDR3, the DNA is TGTGCCACCAGTGATCCCAGACTAGCGGGAGTGGCTGAGCAGTTCTTC. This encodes CATSDPRLAGVAEQFF.

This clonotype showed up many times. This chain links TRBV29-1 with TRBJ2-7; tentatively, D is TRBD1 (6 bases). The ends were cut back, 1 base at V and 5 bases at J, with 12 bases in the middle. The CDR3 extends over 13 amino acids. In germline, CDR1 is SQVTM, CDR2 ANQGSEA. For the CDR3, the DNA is TGCAGCGTTGAAGTCAGGGGTGGGGACGAGCAGTACTTC. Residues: CSVEVRGGDEQYF.

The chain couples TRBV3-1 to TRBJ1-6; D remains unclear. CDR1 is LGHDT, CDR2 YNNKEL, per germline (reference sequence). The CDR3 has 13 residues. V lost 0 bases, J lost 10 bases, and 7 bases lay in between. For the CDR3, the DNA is TGTGCCAGCAGCCAAGATAGGAGATCACCCCTCCACTTT. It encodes CASSQDRRSPLHF.

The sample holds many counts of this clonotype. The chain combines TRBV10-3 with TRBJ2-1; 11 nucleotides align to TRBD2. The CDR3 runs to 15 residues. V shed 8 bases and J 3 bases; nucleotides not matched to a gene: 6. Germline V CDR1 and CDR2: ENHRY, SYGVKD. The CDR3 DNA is TGTGCCATCTGTAGCGGGAGGGATCTCTACAATGAGCAGTTCTTC. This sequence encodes CAICSGRDLYNEQFF.

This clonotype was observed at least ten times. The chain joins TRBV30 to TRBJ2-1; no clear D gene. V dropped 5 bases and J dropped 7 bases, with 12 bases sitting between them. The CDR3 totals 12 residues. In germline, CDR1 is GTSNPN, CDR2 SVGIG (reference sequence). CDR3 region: CAWFTAENEQFF. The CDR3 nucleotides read TGTGCCTGGTTCACGGCTGAGAATGAGCAGTTCTTC.

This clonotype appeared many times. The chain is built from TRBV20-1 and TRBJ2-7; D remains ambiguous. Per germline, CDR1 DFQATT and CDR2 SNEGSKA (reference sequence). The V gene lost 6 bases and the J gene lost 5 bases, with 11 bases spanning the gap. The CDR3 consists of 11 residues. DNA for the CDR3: TGCAGTGCCAGCACTCGTAACGAGCAGTACTTC. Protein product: CSASTRNEQYF.

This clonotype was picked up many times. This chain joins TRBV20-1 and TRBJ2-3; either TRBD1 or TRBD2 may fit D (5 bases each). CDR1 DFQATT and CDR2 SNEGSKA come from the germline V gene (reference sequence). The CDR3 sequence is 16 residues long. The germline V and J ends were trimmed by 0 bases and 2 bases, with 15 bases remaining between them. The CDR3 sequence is CSARDVGTVLTDTQYF. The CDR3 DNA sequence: TGCAGTGCTAGAGATGTCGGGACGGTTCTCACAGATACGCAGTATTTT.

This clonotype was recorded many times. Here the CDR3 DNA reads TGCAGCGTTGACCCGACAGGGGGTTCCTACGAGCAGTACTTC. This gives the protein CSVDPTGGSYEQYF. V gene TRBV29-1 combines with J gene TRBJ2-7; 9 nucleotides agree with TRBD1. V was pared by 3 bases and J by 1 base, with 4 bases of the junction left unmatched. The germline gives CDR1 SQVTM, CDR2 ANQGSEA. This CDR3 has 14 amino acids.

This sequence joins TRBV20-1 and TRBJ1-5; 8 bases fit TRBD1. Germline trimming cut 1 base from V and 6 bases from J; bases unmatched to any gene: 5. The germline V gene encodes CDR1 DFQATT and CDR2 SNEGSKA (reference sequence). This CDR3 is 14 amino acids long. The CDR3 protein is CSARATGGVQPQHF. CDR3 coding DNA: TGCAGTGCTAGAGCAACAGGGGGTGTTCAGCCCCAGCATTTT.

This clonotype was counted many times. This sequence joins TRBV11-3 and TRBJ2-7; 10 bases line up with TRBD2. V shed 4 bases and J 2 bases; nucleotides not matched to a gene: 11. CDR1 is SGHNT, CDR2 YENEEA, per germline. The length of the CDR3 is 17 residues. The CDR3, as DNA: TGTGCCAGCAGCTCGGCCCCCTTAGCGGGAGGAACCTACGAGCAGTACTTC. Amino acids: CASSSAPLAGGTYEQYF.

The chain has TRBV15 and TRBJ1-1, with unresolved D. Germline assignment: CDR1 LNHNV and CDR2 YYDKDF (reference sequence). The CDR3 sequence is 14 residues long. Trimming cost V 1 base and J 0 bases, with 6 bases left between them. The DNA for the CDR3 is TGTGCCACCAGCAGAGGCGGAATGAACACTGAAGCTTTCTTT. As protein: CATSRGGMNTEAFF. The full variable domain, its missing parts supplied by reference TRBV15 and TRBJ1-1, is DAMVIQNPRYQVTQFGKPVTLSCSQTLNHNVMYWYQQKSSQAPKLLFHYYDKDFNNEADTPDNFQSRRPNTSFCFLDIRSPGLGDTAMYLCATSRGGMNTEAFFGQGTRLTVV.

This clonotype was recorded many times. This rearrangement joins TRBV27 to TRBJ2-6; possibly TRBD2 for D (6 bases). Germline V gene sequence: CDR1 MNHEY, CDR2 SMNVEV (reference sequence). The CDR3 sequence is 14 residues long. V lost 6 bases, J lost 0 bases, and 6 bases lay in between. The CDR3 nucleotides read TGTGCCAGCAGGGGGGGCTCTGGGGCCAACGTCCTGACTTTC. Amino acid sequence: CASRGGSGANVLTF.

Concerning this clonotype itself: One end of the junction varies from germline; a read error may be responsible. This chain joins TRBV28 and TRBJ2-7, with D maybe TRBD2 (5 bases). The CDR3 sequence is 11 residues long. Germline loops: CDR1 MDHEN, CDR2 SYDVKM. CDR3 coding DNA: TGTGCCAGCAGTTTAAGGACGGGGATAGCCTTC. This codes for CASSLRTGIAF.